This T cell receptor beta chain appears in the sequencing data of a study of T cells in Graves' hyperthyroidism and ophthalmopathy. It was RNA transcripts that yielded the amplified TCR beta CDR3 regions. When the TCR CDR3 underwent first-round RT-PCR, the HTBI primer set was used. TCRdb redid the calling of the multiplex PCR reads with MiXCR, one entry per CDR3 protein. The sample contains 500,000 to 650,000 distinct CDR3 sequences, 46% of which appear only once. This clonotype turned up a few times. Between the trimmed V and J ends, which lost 7 bases and 2 bases, there was a span of 12 bases. Germline V gene lookup returns CDR1 SQVTM and CDR2 ANQGSEA. CDR3 length: 12 amino acids.

The sample taken for sequencing was peripheral blood or thyroid tissue (not recorded which). This sequence originates from an adult woman with Graves' disease, either hyperthyroidism or ophthalmopathy (not recorded which). The chain employs TRBV29-1 and TRBJ2-7, with D possibly matching TRBD1 (6 bases). CDR3 DNA: TGCAGCGCCCGGGACACAGCCTACGAGCAGTACTTC. Amino acid sequence: CSARDTAYEQYF.